This T cell receptor beta chain is drawn from a study of beta chain features in type 1 diabetes. Study conclusions and caveats: Patients showed naive, central memory and Treg TCRB repertoires that appeared more similar than those of healthy donors. A moderate, significant TCRB CDR3 shortening appeared in type 1 diabetes across four CD4+ subsets.

Sorting with CD45RO/CCR7/CD25/CD127/CD95/CD27 yielded naive, central memory, regulatory and stem-like memory CD4+ cells. As to this clone: Its specificity is not known.

Expressed TCRB transcripts were sequenced after all isolated RNA was converted to cDNA. Profiled with immunoSEQ multiplex PCR; TCRdb holds only in-frame clones, not every one. Of 680,000 or so clones in the sample, under 15% were seen once. Germline V lookup: CDR1 LNHDA, CDR2 SQIVND (reference sequence). V gave up 5 bases and J gave up 7 bases; unmatched junction bases: 4. This CDR3 comprises 14 residues. The V and J genes are TRBV19 and TRBJ1-6, with 8 bases matching TRBD1. This sequence was found in a man between 18 and 35 years old with type 1 diabetes. Sequenced sample: naive CD4+ T cells from blood. The CDR3 DNA is TGTGCCAGTAGTGGCAGACAGGGGAATTCACCCCTCCACTTT. This codes for CASSGRQGNSPLHF.